The 31 T cell receptor beta chains presented below share a single source sample, sequenced in a study of neurological immune-mediated disorders. Each CDR3 protein is one row after TCRdb ran MiXCR on the 5' RACE reads. In the table there are approximately 70,000 distinct CDR3 sequences, roughly 4.8% of which are singletons. Material: PBMCs. These receptors came from a woman between 70 and 85 years old with multiple sclerosis.

The rearrangement joins TRBV5-4 to TRBJ2-3; 7 positions agree with TRBD2. The CDR3 has 15 amino acids. Germline values: CDR1 SGHNT, CDR2 YYREEE (reference sequence). V lost 6 bases to trimming and J lost 3 bases; unmatched junction nucleotides: 10. Written as DNA, the CDR3 is TGTGCCAGCACAAGTGGGAGGGTGAGAACAGATACGCAGTATTTT. Amino acids: CASTSGRVRTDTQYF.

This clonotype was detected ten times or more. V gene TRBV4-2 combines with J gene TRBJ2-3; TRBD2 agrees at 10 bases. Per germline, CDR1 LGHNA and CDR2 YNFKEQ. The CDR3 covers 18 residues. V lost 2 bases, J lost 0 bases, and 8 bases stayed unmatched. The CDR3 sequence: CASSQRLAGGASTDTQYF. The CDR3 coding sequence is TGTGCCAGCAGCCAACGACTAGCGGGCGGTGCTAGCACAGATACGCAGTATTTT.

This clonotype was counted ten times or more. The chain carries TRBV5-1 and TRBJ2-1, with a possible D match to TRBD2 (6 bases). The CDR3 has 16 amino acids. Per the germline V gene, CDR1 is SGHRS and CDR2 is YFSETQ. Trimming took off 0 bases at V and 0 bases at J, with 10 bases between the two ends. CDR3 in amino acids: CASSLVATSSYNEQFF. Written as DNA, the CDR3 is TGCGCCAGCAGCTTGGTGGCGACTAGCTCCTACAATGAGCAGTTCTTC.

The sample holds a few counts of this clonotype. A clone one base away is much larger, so this may be a read error. The CDR3, as DNA: TGCGCCAGCAGCTTCCTCGCGACTAGCGGGAGGCCCAGAGAGAACCAGTACTTC. Translating gives CASSFLATSGRPRENQYF. The V call is TRBV5-1, the J call TRBJ2-5; 13 nucleotides match TRBD2. This CDR3 region has 18 residues. Per the germline V gene, CDR1 is SGHRS and CDR2 is YFSETQ.

This clonotype has just a few counts. The CDR3 region has the DNA TGTGCCAAGAAACGGACTGAAGCTTTCTTT. Translated: CAKKRTEAFF. This chain connects TRBV21-1 to TRBJ1-1. TRBV21-1 is assigned pseudogene status. The CDR3 totals 10 residues.

This clonotype was recorded at least ten times. This chain links TRBV29-1 with TRBJ1-2, with 7 bases lining up with TRBD1. The germline V gene has CDR1 SQVTM and CDR2 ANQGSEA. V lost 6 bases, J lost 0 bases, and 10 bases stayed unmatched. The CDR3 spans 15 residues. The CDR3 region has the DNA TGCAGCGTGGCGGGACAGTATATAGCTAACTATGGCTACACCTTC. Translating it yields CSVAGQYIANYGYTF.

This clonotype was seen at least ten times. The chain couples TRBV5-6 to TRBJ1-2, with D possibly TRBD1 on 6 matching bases. In germline, CDR1 is SGHDT, CDR2 YYEEEE. This CDR3 contains 12 residues. The V and J ends lost 5 bases and 7 bases respectively, with 12 bases between them. CDR3 coding DNA: TGTGCCAGCAGGGTCGGACAGCGTGGCTACACCTTC. It specifies CASRVGQRGYTF.

This clonotype was observed many times. The chain combines TRBV5-1 with TRBJ1-4; 8 bases line up with TRBD1. Germline V gene lookup returns CDR1 SGHRS and CDR2 YFSETQ. The CDR3 is made up of 16 amino acids. After removal of 4 bases from V and 3 bases from J, the junction contained 8 bases not matched to a gene. The CDR3 here is CASSRQGATANEKLFF. CDR3 DNA: TGCGCCAGCAGCCGGCAGGGGGCTACGGCTAATGAAAAACTGTTTTTT.

This clonotype turned up a few times. This sequence joins TRBV20-1 and TRBJ2-7, with D hard to call. The germline V gene has CDR1 DFQATT and CDR2 SNEGSKA (reference sequence). The CDR3 is made up of 14 amino acids. Trimming took off 2 bases at V and 6 bases at J, with 17 bases between the two ends. This chain's CDR3 is CSARSPGYSREQYF. The CDR3, as DNA: TGCAGTGCTAGATCTCCCGGGTATAGTCGCGAGCAGTACTTC.

This clonotype was recorded at least ten times. The V gene is TRBV20-1, the J gene TRBJ2-3; no reliable D call. V dropped 6 bases and J dropped 7 bases, with 11 bases sitting between them. This CDR3 contains 11 residues. Looked up from germline, CDR1 is DFQATT and CDR2 is SNEGSKA (reference sequence). CDR3 region: CSAESLHTQYF. CDR3 nucleotide sequence: TGCAGTGCGGAATCCCTCCATACGCAGTATTTT.

In this sample, this clonotype turned up many times. The chain links TRBV20-1 to TRBJ1-1; 8 bases are shared with TRBD1. Germline loops: CDR1 DFQATT, CDR2 SNEGSKA (reference sequence). The CDR3 contains 10 residues. V lost 5 bases and J lost 10; bases outside the gene matches: 3. CDR3 protein: CSAGTGGAFF. In DNA form, the CDR3 reads TGCAGTGCTGGGACAGGCGGAGCTTTCTTT.

This clonotype was seen repeatedly, ten times or more. This chain connects TRBV6-2 or TRBV6-3 to TRBJ2-7; 10 bases map to TRBD2. Germline CDR1 reads MNHEY; CDR2 reads SVGEGT. CDR3 length equals 16 residues. Trimming took 3 bases from V and 4 from J; bases not matched to a gene: 9. The CDR3 spells CASSYSSGAGGYEQYF. The CDR3 region has the DNA TGTGCCAGCAGTTATAGTTCTGGAGCGGGAGGGTACGAGCAGTACTTC.

This clonotype came up many times. The chain carries TRBV7-3 and TRBJ2-6; D unresolved. Deletions cut 1 base from V and 0 bases from J, with 13 bases between. CDR3 length: 18 residues. CDR1 and CDR2 from the germline V gene are SGHTA and FQGTGA. The CDR3 DNA follows: TGTGCCAGCAGCTTAAGACACGGATGGTACTCTGGGGCCAACGTCCTGACTTTC. This translates into CASSLRHGWYSGANVLTF.

This clonotype was observed a handful of times. The gene calls are TRBV5-1 and TRBJ2-3; 12 nucleotides agree with TRBD2. Germline V gene sequence: CDR1 SGHRS, CDR2 YFSETQ. With 0 bases clipped from V and 4 bases from J, the junction kept 3 bases outside the gene matches. The CDR3 has 16 amino acids. The CDR3 spells CASSLATSGSSDTQYF. DNA for the CDR3: TGCGCCAGCAGCTTGGCGACTAGCGGGAGCTCAGATACGCAGTATTTT.

A few counts support this clonotype. A much more abundant neighbour one base away suggests this may be a read error. The CDR3 loop is CASTEQGSNQPQHF. The CDR3, as DNA: TGTGCCAGCACCGAACAGGGGTCCAATCAGCCCCAGCATTTT. The chain carries TRBV12-3 or TRBV12-4 and TRBJ1-5; 7 bases agree with TRBD1. Germline trimming cut 7 bases from V and 3 bases from J; bases unmatched to any gene: 6. The CDR3 has 14 amino acids.

The chain combines TRBV20-1 with TRBJ2-7, with 12 bases matching TRBD2. The length of the CDR3 is 14 residues. Germline assignment: CDR1 DFQATT and CDR2 SNEGSKA (reference sequence). V was clipped by 5 bases and J by 2 bases; unmatched bases: 4. The CDR3 region has the DNA TGCAGTGCTCGACTAGCGGGAGATACCTACGAGCAGTACTTC. This codes for CSARLAGDTYEQYF.

V and J are TRBV11-2 and TRBJ1-1; D uncertain. There are 12 residues in the CDR3. The germline V gene has CDR1 SGHAT and CDR2 FQNNGV. Trimming left V 6 bases short and J 5 bases short, with 10 bases between. CDR3: CASSFGDTEAFF. The CDR3 nucleotides are TGTGCCAGCAGTTTCGGGGATACTGAAGCTTTCTTT.

The DNA of the CDR3 is TGTGCCAGCAGCCAAGATAGGGGACTTAAAGGGGATGAGCAGTTCTTC. Translating gives CASSQDRGLKGDEQFF. The chain employs TRBV3-1 and TRBJ2-1; weak D call: TRBD2 (6 bases). Germline-derived CDR1 and CDR2 are LGHDT and YNNKEL (reference sequence). The V and J ends lost 0 bases and 8 bases respectively, with 17 bases between them. The CDR3 sequence is 16 residues long.

This clonotype was picked up a small number of times. The chain combines TRBV20-1 with TRBJ1-2, with a weak D call TRBD1 (6 bases). This CDR3 comprises 13 residues. Per germline, CDR1 DFQATT and CDR2 SNEGSKA (reference sequence). The V gene lost 3 bases and the J gene lost 7 bases, with 15 bases spanning the gap. The CDR3 DNA reads TGCAGTGCTAGCCCACAGGGAAATGTTGGCTACACCTTC. It codes for CSASPQGNVGYTF.

There are many counts of this clonotype. The rearrangement uses TRBV7-9 and TRBJ1-1, with 8 bases lining up with TRBD1. Germline CDR1 reads SEHNR; CDR2 reads FQNEAQ (reference sequence). The CDR3 is made up of 19 amino acids. The trim removed 1 base at V and 0 bases at J, leaving 13 bases unmatched. The CDR3 bases are TGTGCCAGCAGCTTAGTCGCAGGGGGCCGAGTACTCATGAACACTGAAGCTTTCTTT. It translates to CASSLVAGGRVLMNTEAFF.

At least ten counts were recorded for this clonotype. The chain has TRBV5-1 and TRBJ2-1; possibly TRBD1 for D (5 bases). The CDR3 extends over 14 amino acids. Germline loops: CDR1 SGHRS, CDR2 YFSETQ. The V end lost 0 bases, the J end lost 4 bases, and 8 bases lay between the germline ends. The CDR3 reads CASSLDTGYNEQFF. DNA for the CDR3: TGCGCCAGCAGCTTGGATACAGGTTACAATGAGCAGTTCTTC.

This clonotype was detected ten times or more. The chain employs TRBV7-2 and TRBJ2-1; D gene uncertain. V dropped 5 bases and J dropped 6 bases, with 17 bases sitting between them. The germline V gene has CDR1 SGHTA and CDR2 FQGNSA. This CDR3 contains 15 residues. CDR3 DNA sequence: TGTGCCAGCAGCCCCGTGGTGGGCTACTTCAATGAGCAGTTCTTC. Amino acid sequence: CASSPVVGYFNEQFF.

This clonotype was counted many times. The chain employs TRBV2 and TRBJ1-1; 7 bases map to TRBD1. The CDR3 runs to 14 residues. The germline V gene has CDR1 SNHLY and CDR2 FYNNEI. J gave up 5 bases and V 6 bases, and 9 bases lay outside the gene matches. The CDR3 DNA sequence: TGTGCCAGCAGCTCGGAGACAGGGAAGACTGAAGCTTTCTTT. Its translation: CASSSETGKTEAFF.

This clonotype has just a few counts. The V and J genes are TRBV6-5 and TRBJ2-5, with 7 nucleotides matching TRBD2. The V gene end was trimmed by 4 bases and the J gene end by 4 bases; junction bases not matched to a gene: 9. The CDR3 runs 15 residues. Germline V lookup: CDR1 MNHEY, CDR2 SVGAGI. The CDR3 sequence is CASSSTLAGRETQYF. CDR3 sequence (DNA): TGTGCCAGCAGTTCCACTTTAGCGGGTCGAGAGACCCAGTACTTC.

This clonotype was seen at least ten times. The chain couples TRBV9 to TRBJ2-3; no definite D call. V was trimmed by 0 bases and J by 6 bases, leaving 8 bases between them. Germline CDR1 and CDR2: SGDLS and YYNGEE. This CDR3 has 13 residues. For the CDR3, the DNA is TGTGCCAGCAGCGTAGGGTTCCTGGATACGCAGTATTTT. Protein sequence: CASSVGFLDTQYF.

This clonotype appeared a few times. The chain links TRBV19 to TRBJ2-7, with TRBD2 matching over 7 bases. The CDR3 runs to 14 residues. Germline CDR1 reads LNHDA; CDR2 reads SQIVND (reference sequence). V was clipped by 3 bases and J by 1 base; unmatched bases: 3. CDR3 in DNA: TGTGCCAGTAGTATTGCGGGACTATCCTACGAGCAGTACTTC. Translated, it gives CASSIAGLSYEQYF.

Ten or more counts support this clonotype. The chain carries TRBV5-1 and TRBJ2-1; 8 positions agree with TRBD2. After removal of 3 bases from V and 7 bases from J, the junction contained 6 bases not matched to a gene. Germline V gene data show CDR1 as SGHRS and CDR2 as YFSETQ. This CDR3 is 14 amino acids long. The chain's CDR3 is CASSSLAGLNEQFF. The CDR3, as DNA: TGCGCCAGCAGCTCCTTAGCGGGACTTAATGAGCAGTTCTTC.

This clonotype was counted ten times or more. This chain's CDR3 is CASSYGVAGPRETQYF. DNA for the CDR3: TGTGCCAGCAGTTACGGAGTAGCGGGCCCGAGGGAGACCCAGTACTTC. The rearrangement uses TRBV6-5 and TRBJ2-5; 7 bases match TRBD2. CDR3 length: 16 amino acids. Germline-derived CDR1 and CDR2 are MNHEY and SVGAGI. The ends lost 2 bases at V and 5 bases at J; junction bases unmatched: 11.

This clonotype was picked up many times. This chain connects TRBV6-1 to TRBJ2-7; 10 bases agree with TRBD1. Germline V gene lookup returns CDR1 MNHNS and CDR2 SASEGT. The junction had 6 bases not matched to a gene; V was cut back by 8 bases and J by 5 bases. This CDR3 spans 13 amino acids. In DNA form, the CDR3 reads TGTGCCAGCTCCGGGACAGGGGTTCACGAGCAGTACTTC. It codes for CASSGTGVHEQYF.

A word on this clonotype: A read error may explain this, as a much larger clone is one base away. The chain combines TRBV5-6 with TRBJ2-7; no reliable D call. The CDR3 contains 11 residues. In germline, CDR1 is SGHDT, CDR2 YYEEEE. The chain's CDR3 is CDSSLWYEQYF. Written as DNA, the CDR3 is TGTGACAGCAGCTTATGGTACGAGCAGTACTTC.

In its sample, this clonotype was seen many times. The chain links TRBV20-1 to TRBJ2-7, with TRBD2 as a possible D gene (6 bases). Between the trimmed V and J ends, which lost 4 bases and 1 base, there was a span of 17 bases. The CDR3 has 15 amino acids. Germline CDR1 is DFQATT and CDR2 is SNEGSKA (reference sequence). CDR3 sequence (DNA): TGCAGTGCTACCCCGGGGGAGCGATCTTCCTACGAGCAGTACTTC. As protein: CSATPGERSSYEQYF.